The 9 T cell receptor beta chains below were found in one sample sequenced in a study of CD8 T cells in ankylosing spondylitis. TCRdb redid the calling of the 5' RACE reads with MiXCR, one entry per CDR3 protein. This sample has about 90,000 distinct CDR3 sequences, with approximately 8.9% found just once. Their cognate antigens are unknown. The study, taken as a whole, reports: Blood from ankylosing spondylitis patients appeared to carry a characteristic roughly eight-variant TCR beta motif.

The sample taken for sequencing was blood, either unsorted or a sorted T cell fraction (not recorded which). All receptors derive from a male donor with ankylosing spondylitis.

This clonotype has a handful of counts. J is TRBJ2-5 and V is TRBV7-9; D unresolved. Between the trimmed V and J ends, which lost 1 base and 3 bases, there was a span of 9 bases. The CDR3 has 14 residues. The germline gives CDR1 SEHNR, CDR2 FQNEAQ (reference sequence). Here the CDR3 reads CASSLVPEEETQYF. DNA of the CDR3: TGTGCCAGCAGCTTAGTTCCGGAAGAAGAGACCCAGTACTTC.

Ten or more counts support this clonotype. This rearrangement joins TRBV5-1 to TRBJ2-7; TRBD1 agrees at 7 bases. The germline V gene encodes CDR1 SGHRS and CDR2 YFSETQ. CDR3 length: 15 amino acids. With 2 bases clipped from V and 2 bases from J, the junction kept 7 bases outside the gene matches. The CDR3 spells CASSFDRDGAYEQYF. In DNA form, the CDR3 reads TGCGCCAGCAGCTTCGACAGGGACGGAGCCTACGAGCAGTACTTC.

This clonotype was found a few times. The rearrangement uses TRBV3-1 and TRBJ2-7; no firm D call. The CDR3 spans 13 residues. Deletions cut 2 bases from V and 7 bases from J, with 12 bases between. Per the germline V gene, CDR1 is LGHDT and CDR2 is YNNKEL (reference sequence). This CDR3 reads CASSQTRRGEQYV. CDR3 bases: TGTGCCAGCAGCCAAACACGCCGTGGGGAGCAGTACGTC.

This clonotype came up a few times. This chain links TRBV4-1 with TRBJ1-1; D is perhaps TRBD1 (6 bases). The CDR3 loop spans 15 amino acids. The ends were cut back, 0 bases at V and 2 bases at J, with 10 bases in the middle. In germline, CDR1 is MGHRA, CDR2 YSYEKL. The CDR3 region is CASSQDQGPNTEAFF. The CDR3, as DNA: TGCGCCAGCAGCCAAGATCAGGGGCCCAACACTGAAGCTTTCTTT.

This clonotype was seen a few times. This chain connects TRBV2 to TRBJ2-7, with 8 bases lining up with TRBD2. J lost 4 bases, V lost 0 bases, and 5 bases had no gene match. The CDR3 length is 15 residues. CDR1 is SNHLY, CDR2 FYNNEI, per germline. The CDR3 coding sequence is TGTGCCAGCAGTGAAGCTAGCGGGACTTTATACGAGCAGTACGTC. Translation gives CASSEASGTLYEQYV.

There are many counts of this clonotype. The V gene is TRBV4-1, the J gene TRBJ1-1, with D tentatively TRBD1 (5 bases). CDR3 length: 13 amino acids. V was shortened by 2 bases and J by 5 bases, with 9 bases between the two germline ends. Germline CDR1 MGHRA, CDR2 YSYEKL. The CDR3 here is CASSQRGGTEAFF. As DNA, the CDR3 is TGCGCCAGCAGCCAACGCGGGGGGACTGAAGCTTTCTTT.

This chain joins TRBV27 and TRBJ2-1, with D perhaps TRBD2 (6 bases). V was trimmed by 5 bases and J by 8 bases, leaving 10 bases between them. Germline loops: CDR1 MNHEY, CDR2 SMNVEV (reference sequence). The CDR3 covers 12 residues. The CDR3 DNA reads TGTGCCAGCAGTCCGGGGACTCATGAGCAGTTCTTC. Its translation: CASSPGTHEQFF.

Ten or more counts support this clonotype. The V gene is TRBV7-8, the J gene TRBJ2-1; D is ambiguous. CDR1 and CDR2 (germline): SGHVS, FQNEAQ. V was pared by 2 bases and J by 8 bases, with 4 bases between. This CDR3 contains 11 residues. This CDR3 reads CASSLHDEQFF. CDR3 DNA: TGTGCCAGCAGCTTACACGATGAGCAGTTCTTC.

In this sample, this clonotype turned up many times. The V call is TRBV20-1, the J call TRBJ2-7; tentatively, D is TRBD1 or TRBD2 (5 bases each). CDR3 size: 13 residues. CDR1 and CDR2 from the germline V gene are DFQATT and SNEGSKA (reference sequence). The V and J ends lost 3 bases and 2 bases respectively, with 11 bases between them. CDR3 in amino acids: CSARGPRPYEQYF. DNA of the CDR3: TGCAGTGCTAGGGGACCGCGACCCTACGAGCAGTACTTC.